Following are 20 T cell receptor beta chains from one sample sequenced in a study of early T cells in non-severe SARS-CoV-2 infection. In TCRdb, the 5' RACE reads were re-called with MiXCR into one record per CDR3 protein. Here the sample spans about 64,000 distinct CDR3 sequences, around 14% being singletons. The specimen sequenced was whole blood. The receptors come from an adult who was a healthcare worker with PCR-confirmed SARS-CoV-2 infection or an uninfected control (not recorded which).

This clonotype was detected a few times. This chain joins TRBV7-9 and TRBJ1-2; TRBD1 matches at 8 bases. Losses at the gene ends were 4 bases for V and 8 bases for J; bases not matched to a gene: 6. Germline CDR1 SEHNR, CDR2 FQNEAQ (reference sequence). This CDR3 contains 13 residues. As DNA, the CDR3 is TGTGCCAGCAGCTGGAGACAGGGGAACGGCTACACCTTC. As protein: CASSWRQGNGYTF.

The table lists this clonotype with a few counts. The rearrangement uses TRBV7-2 and TRBJ2-7, with D perhaps TRBD1 or TRBD2 (6 bases each). The CDR3 loop spans 14 amino acids. The V gene's germline CDR1 is SGHTA and CDR2 FQGNSA. The V end was cut by 2 bases, the J end by 4 bases, with 12 bases between. For the CDR3, the DNA is TGTGCCAGCAGCTTATCGGGGGCAGTGTACGAGCAGTACTTC. It is translated as CASSLSGAVYEQYF.

The chain links TRBV20-1 to TRBJ1-6; D is unresolved. Between the trimmed V and J ends, which lost 3 bases and 13 bases, there was a span of 16 bases. The CDR3 loop spans 13 amino acids. Germline V gene sequence: CDR1 DFQATT, CDR2 SNEGSKA (reference sequence). In DNA, the CDR3 is TGCAGTGCTAGTCCAGGTCTGGCCTCGCCCCTCCACTTT. Its protein product is CSASPGLASPLHF.

Ten or more counts support this clonotype. The CDR3 loop is CASSWGTGLEAFF. The DNA of the CDR3 is TGTGCCAGCAGCTGGGGGACAGGGCTTGAAGCTTTCTTT. V is TRBV11-2 and J is TRBJ1-1; TRBD1 matches at 9 bases. Germline trimming cut 4 bases from V and 7 bases from J; bases unmatched to any gene: 4. The CDR3 length is 13 residues. Germline V gene data show CDR1 as SGHAT and CDR2 as FQNNGV.

Only a few counts were recorded for this clonotype. The V call is TRBV6-1, the J call TRBJ1-2; no firm D call. CDR3 length: 14 residues. The V and J ends lost 1 base and 9 bases respectively, with 15 bases between them. Germline loops: CDR1 MNHNS, CDR2 SASEGT. CDR3 sequence: CASSEGGGRGSYTF. In nucleotides, the CDR3 is TGTGCCAGCAGTGAAGGTGGTGGCCGCGGAAGCTACACCTTC.

The chain uses TRBV10-3 and TRBJ2-7; D is unclear. Germline V gene sequence: CDR1 ENHRY, CDR2 SYGVKD. V gave up 6 bases and J gave up 3 bases, with 9 bases separating them. The CDR3 is 12 amino acids. The CDR3 reads CAISGSHYEQYF. The CDR3 region has the DNA TGTGCCATCAGCGGGTCCCACTACGAGCAGTACTTC.

This clonotype was counted ten times or more. V usage is TRBV5-5 and J usage is TRBJ2-1; no definite D call. Per the germline V gene, CDR1 is SGHKS and CDR2 is YYEKEE (reference sequence). The CDR3 extends over 13 amino acids. Trimming left V 1 base short and J 4 bases short, with 6 bases between. The CDR3 DNA follows: TGTGCCAGCAGCTTGCTAGGATACAATGAGCAGTTCTTC. This translates into CASSLLGYNEQFF.

This chain links TRBV12-3 or TRBV12-4 with TRBJ1-6, with a weak D call TRBD1 (5 bases). CDR3 length: 16 residues. The V gene lost 6 bases and the J gene lost 1 base, with 13 bases spanning the gap. The chain's CDR3 is CASRVRGGSYNSPLHF. The CDR3 coding sequence is TGTGCCAGCAGAGTCCGGGGGGGGTCCTATAATTCACCCCTCCACTTT.

This clonotype occurred many times. The chain uses TRBV29-1 and TRBJ2-4, with 9 bases aligning to TRBD2. The germline V gene encodes CDR1 SQVTM and CDR2 ANQGSEA. Losses at the gene ends were 0 bases for V and 7 bases for J; bases not matched to a gene: 13. The CDR3 consists of 17 residues. The CDR3 loop reads CSVEDRGAGGGRNIQYF. CDR3 coding DNA: TGCAGCGTTGAAGATCGGGGAGCGGGGGGCGGTAGGAACATTCAGTACTTC. The full variable domain, in which reference TRBV29-1 and TRBJ2-4 provide the parts outside the CDR3, is SAVISQKPSRDICQRGTSLTIQCQVDSQVTMMFWYRQQPGQSLTLIATANQGSEATYESGFVIDKFPISRPNLTFSTLTVSNMSPEDSSIYLCSVEDRGAGGGRNIQYFGAGTRLSVL.

V gene TRBV5-1 combines with J gene TRBJ1-6; 9 bases match TRBD1. This CDR3 region has 14 residues. The germline V gene has CDR1 SGHRS and CDR2 YFSETQ. V shed 4 bases, J shed 9 bases, and the junction held 5 bases outside the gene matches. The CDR3 DNA is TGCGCCAGCAGCCAGGGACAGGGAAGTTCACCCCTCCACTTT. Residues: CASSQGQGSSPLHF.

This clonotype was seen a handful of times. The rearrangement joins TRBV12-3 or TRBV12-4 to TRBJ2-1; no clear D. This CDR3 region has 14 residues. The ends were cut back, 6 bases at V and 0 bases at J, with 9 bases in the middle. CDR3 sequence (DNA): TGTGCCAGCAGGGGCTCGAGCTCCTACAATGAGCAGTTCTTC. Translating gives CASRGSSSYNEQFF.

This clonotype was recorded a few times. Here the CDR3 reads CASSQDRNTEAFF. CDR3 nucleotide sequence: TGTGCCAGCAGTCAGGACAGGAACACTGAAGCTTTCTTT. This chain links TRBV2 with TRBJ1-1; TRBD1 might be the D (6 bases). CDR1 is SNHLY, CDR2 FYNNEI, per germline. Trimming removed 5 bases at V and 1 base at J, with 8 bases between. The CDR3 has 13 residues.

This clonotype has at least ten counts. The gene calls are TRBV29-1 and TRBJ1-2; 9 bases map to TRBD1. CDR3 size: 15 residues. Trimming removed 3 bases from V and 5 bases from J; junction bases left unmatched: 10. Germline CDR1 is SQVTM and CDR2 is ANQGSEA. CDR3 sequence reads: CSVEEQGAREYGYTF. The CDR3, as DNA: TGCAGCGTTGAGGAACAGGGGGCGCGGGAGTATGGCTACACCTTC.

The chain uses TRBV10-3 and TRBJ2-5; unclear D gene. V lost 3 bases and J 0 bases, leaving 5 bases between the germline ends. Germline V lookup: CDR1 ENHRY, CDR2 SYGVKD. The CDR3 spans 13 residues. This chain's CDR3 is CAISETDQETQYF. CDR3 DNA sequence: TGTGCCATCAGTGAAACAGACCAAGAGACCCAGTACTTC.

The sample holds a few counts of this clonotype. The V and J genes are TRBV7-2 and TRBJ2-3; TRBD1 agrees at 9 bases. Per germline, CDR1 SGHTA and CDR2 FQGNSA. The CDR3 has 13 amino acids. Trimming removed 5 bases from V and 6 bases from J; junction bases left unmatched: 3. The CDR3 is CASSIGTGDTQYF. CDR3 bases: TGTGCCAGCAGCATAGGGACAGGGGATACGCAGTATTTT.

This clonotype was counted between two and nine times. This chain links TRBV12-3 or TRBV12-4 with TRBJ1-1; no clear D. V was cut by 4 bases and J by 6 bases, with 12 bases left in between. This CDR3 has 13 residues. This CDR3 is CASSWPALPEAFF. Here the CDR3 DNA reads TGTGCCAGCAGTTGGCCGGCCCTACCTGAAGCTTTCTTT.

As concerns this clonotype: One end of the junction varies from germline; a read error may be responsible. The rearrangement links TRBV5-6 to TRBJ2-1; 9 bases are shared with TRBD1. CDR1 SGHDT and CDR2 YYEEEE come from the germline V gene. The CDR3 is 15 residues long. The CDR3 bases are TGTGCCAGCAGCCCCGGGACAGGGATCTACATTGAGCAGTTCTTC. Translation: CASSPGTGIYIEQFF.

The chain couples TRBV7-3 to TRBJ2-1; 8 nucleotides line up with TRBD2. Trimming took 5 bases from V and 3 from J; bases not matched to a gene: 12. There are 17 residues in the CDR3. CDR1 and CDR2 (germline): SGHTA, FQGTGA. CDR3 coding DNA: TGTGCCAGCAGCCCACGGGGAGCGGGGGCCCTCTACAATGAGCAGTTCTTC. Its translation is CASSPRGAGALYNEQFF.

This chain links TRBV9 with TRBJ2-3; D uncertain. Germline V lookup: CDR1 SGDLS, CDR2 YYNGEE. Trimming took off 4 bases at V and 2 bases at J, with 11 bases between the two ends. The CDR3 runs 14 residues. CDR3 sequence reads: CASSPRTNTDTQYF. In DNA, the CDR3 is TGTGCCAGCAGCCCTCGGACCAACACAGATACGCAGTATTTT.

There are many counts of this clonotype. The chain links TRBV5-1 to TRBJ2-7; D might be TRBD1 (5 bases). CDR3 size: 13 residues. Germline V gives CDR1 SGHRS, CDR2 YFSETQ. The V gene lost 1 base and the J gene lost 3 bases, with 8 bases spanning the gap. As DNA, the CDR3 is TGCGCCAGCAGCTTGACCCAGGGCTACGAGCAGTACTTC. Its translation: CASSLTQGYEQYF.